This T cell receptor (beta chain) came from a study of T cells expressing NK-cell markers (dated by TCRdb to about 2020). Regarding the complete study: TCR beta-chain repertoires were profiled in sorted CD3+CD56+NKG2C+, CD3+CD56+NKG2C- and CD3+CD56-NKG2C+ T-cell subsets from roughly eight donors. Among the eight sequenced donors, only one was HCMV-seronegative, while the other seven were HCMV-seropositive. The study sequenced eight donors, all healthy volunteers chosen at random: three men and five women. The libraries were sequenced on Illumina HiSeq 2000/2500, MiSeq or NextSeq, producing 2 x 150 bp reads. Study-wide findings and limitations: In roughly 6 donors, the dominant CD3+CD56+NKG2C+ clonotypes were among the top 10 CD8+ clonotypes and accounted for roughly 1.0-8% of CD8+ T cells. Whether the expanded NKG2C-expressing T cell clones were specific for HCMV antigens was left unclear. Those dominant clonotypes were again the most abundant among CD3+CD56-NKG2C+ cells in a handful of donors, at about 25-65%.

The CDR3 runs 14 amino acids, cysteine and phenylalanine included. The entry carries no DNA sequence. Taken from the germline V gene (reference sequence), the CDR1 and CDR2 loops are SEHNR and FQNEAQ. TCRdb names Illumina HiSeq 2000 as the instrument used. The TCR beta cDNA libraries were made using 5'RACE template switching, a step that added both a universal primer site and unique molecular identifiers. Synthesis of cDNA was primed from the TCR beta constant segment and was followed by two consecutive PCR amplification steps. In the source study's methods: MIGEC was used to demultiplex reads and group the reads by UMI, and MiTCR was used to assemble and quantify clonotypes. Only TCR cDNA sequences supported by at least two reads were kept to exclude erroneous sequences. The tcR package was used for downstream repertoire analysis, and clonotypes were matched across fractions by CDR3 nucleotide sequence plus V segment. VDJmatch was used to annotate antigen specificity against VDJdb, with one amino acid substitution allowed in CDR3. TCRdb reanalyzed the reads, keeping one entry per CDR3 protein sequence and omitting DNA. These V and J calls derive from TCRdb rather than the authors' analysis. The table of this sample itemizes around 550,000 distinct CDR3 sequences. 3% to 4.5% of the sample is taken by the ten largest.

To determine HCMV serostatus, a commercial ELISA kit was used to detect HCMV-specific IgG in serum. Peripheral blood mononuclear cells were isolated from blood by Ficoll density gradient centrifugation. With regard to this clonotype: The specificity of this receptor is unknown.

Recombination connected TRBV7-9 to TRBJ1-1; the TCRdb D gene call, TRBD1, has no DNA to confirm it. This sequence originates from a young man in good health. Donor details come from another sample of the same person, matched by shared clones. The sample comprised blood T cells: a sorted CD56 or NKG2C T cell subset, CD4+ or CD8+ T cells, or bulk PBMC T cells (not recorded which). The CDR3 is CASSSSVTLLEAFF.